This T cell receptor (beta chain) is from a study of blood T cell repertoires in COVID-19. Study-level information: Specimens from acute and convalescent COVID-19 originated in the United States, Italy and Spain. T cells, B-cell-depleted T cells, or PBMCs supplied cDNA or gDNA.

This clone appeared a single time. Assay: immunoSEQ multiplex PCR; the TCRdb copy retains only in-frame clones and omits some. The table has about 46,000 clones, over 70% seen once. CDR3 length equals 16 residues. The germline V gene has CDR1 LGHDT and CDR2 YNNKEL (reference sequence). V lost 0 bases, J lost 0 bases, and 12 bases lay in between. This chain joins TRBV3-1 (or the pseudogene TRBV3-2) and TRBJ2-7, with D possibly matching TRBD1 (5 bases). The source material was peripheral blood. The receptor was isolated from an elderly woman with acute or convalescent COVID-19. CDR3 loop: CASSQDSDISSYEQYF. Written as DNA, the CDR3 is TGTGCCAGCAGCCAAGATTCGGACATCTCCTCCTACGAGCAGTACTTC.